This T cell receptor beta chain was captured by sequencing in a study of cytomegalovirus exposure and HLA in healthy donors. Whole-study findings and limits: Generally TCR sequences proved uncommon, though certain public TCRs appeared in numerous donors. In the 120 validation repertoires, 85% to 95% of cluster scores exceeded 0, per a later analysis. As confirmed in vitro, three CMV-associated chains were specific for CMV antigens.

A note on this clone: Its target is unknown.

V shed 7 bases and J 5 bases; nucleotides not matched to a gene: 8. The germline V gene encodes CDR1 LNHDA and CDR2 SQIVND (reference sequence). The CDR3 runs to 14 residues. The assay was immunoSEQ multiplex PCR, and TCRdb's table has in-frame clones only and misses some. In the table there are 120,000 or so clones, around nine tenths of which are singletons. Sequenced material: PBMCs. The TCR was taken from a man between 25 and 39 years old in good health and CMV-seronegative. The V call is TRBV19, the J call TRBJ1-5; 7 nucleotides match TRBD1. The CDR3 DNA follows: TGTGCCAGTAACGGACAGGCCTCTTATCAGCCCCAGCATTTT. Encoded protein: CASNGQASYQPQHF.